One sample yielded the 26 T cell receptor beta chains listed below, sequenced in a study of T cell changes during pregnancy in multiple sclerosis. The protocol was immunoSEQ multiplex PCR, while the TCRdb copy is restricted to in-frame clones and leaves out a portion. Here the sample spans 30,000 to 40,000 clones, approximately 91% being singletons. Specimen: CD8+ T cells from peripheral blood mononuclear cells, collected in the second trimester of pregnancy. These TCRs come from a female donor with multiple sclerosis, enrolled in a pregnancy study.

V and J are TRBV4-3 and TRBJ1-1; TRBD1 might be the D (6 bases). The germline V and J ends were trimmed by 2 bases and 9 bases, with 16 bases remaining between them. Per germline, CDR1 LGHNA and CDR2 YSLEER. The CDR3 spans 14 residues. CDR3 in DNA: TGCGCCAGCAGCCAACAGCCCAGGCAGGGGAAAGCTTTCTTT. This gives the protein CASSQQPRQGKAFF.

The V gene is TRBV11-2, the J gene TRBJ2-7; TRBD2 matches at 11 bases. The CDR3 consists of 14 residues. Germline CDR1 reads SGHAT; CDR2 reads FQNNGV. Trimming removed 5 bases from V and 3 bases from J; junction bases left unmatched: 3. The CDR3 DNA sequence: TGTGCCAGCAGCGTTAGCGGGAGGGGCTACGAGCAGTACTTC. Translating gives CASSVSGRGYEQYF.

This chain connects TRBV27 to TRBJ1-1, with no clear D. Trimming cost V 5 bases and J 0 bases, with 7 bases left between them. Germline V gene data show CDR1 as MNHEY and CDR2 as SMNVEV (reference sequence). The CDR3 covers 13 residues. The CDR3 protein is CASSLTVNTEAFF. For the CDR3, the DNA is TGTGCCAGCAGTCTAACAGTGAACACTGAAGCTTTCTTT.

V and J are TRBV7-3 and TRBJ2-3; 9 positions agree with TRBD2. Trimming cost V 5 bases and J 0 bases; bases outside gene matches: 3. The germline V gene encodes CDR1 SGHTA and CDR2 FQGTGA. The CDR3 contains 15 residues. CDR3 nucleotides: TGTGCCAGCAGCACAAGCGGGAGGAGCACAGATACGCAGTATTTT. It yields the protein CASSTSGRSTDTQYF. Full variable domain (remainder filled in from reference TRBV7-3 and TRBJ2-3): GAGVSQTPSNKVTEKGKYVELRCDPISGHTALYWYRQSLGQGPEFLIYFQGTGAADDSGLPNDRFFAVRPEGSVSTLKIQRTERGDSAVYLCASSTSGRSTDTQYFGPGTRLTVL.

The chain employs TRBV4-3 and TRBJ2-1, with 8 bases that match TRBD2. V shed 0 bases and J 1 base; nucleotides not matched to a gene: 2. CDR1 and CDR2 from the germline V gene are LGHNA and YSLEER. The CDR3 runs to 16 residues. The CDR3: CASSQEAGESYNEQFF. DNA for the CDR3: TGCGCCAGCAGCCAAGAAGCGGGAGAATCCTACAATGAGCAGTTCTTC.

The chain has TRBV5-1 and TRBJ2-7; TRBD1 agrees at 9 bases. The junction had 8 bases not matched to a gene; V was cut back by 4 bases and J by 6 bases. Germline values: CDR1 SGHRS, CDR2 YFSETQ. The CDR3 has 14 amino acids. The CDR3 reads CASSGRDRVTEQYF. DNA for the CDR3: TGCGCCAGCAGCGGCCGGGACAGGGTTACCGAGCAGTACTTC.

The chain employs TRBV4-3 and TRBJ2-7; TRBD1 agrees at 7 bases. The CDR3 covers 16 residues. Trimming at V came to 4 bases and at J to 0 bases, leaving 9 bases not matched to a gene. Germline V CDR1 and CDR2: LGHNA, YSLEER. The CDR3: CASSLHQGVASYEQYF. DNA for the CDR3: TGCGCCAGCAGCCTCCACCAGGGGGTGGCCTCCTACGAGCAGTACTTC.

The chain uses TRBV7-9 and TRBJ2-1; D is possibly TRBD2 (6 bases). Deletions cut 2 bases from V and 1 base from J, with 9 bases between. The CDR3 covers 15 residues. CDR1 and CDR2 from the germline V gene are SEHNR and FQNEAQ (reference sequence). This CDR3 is CASSLSGYSYNEQFF. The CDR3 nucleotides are TGTGCCAGCAGCTTAAGCGGGTATTCCTACAATGAGCAGTTCTTC.

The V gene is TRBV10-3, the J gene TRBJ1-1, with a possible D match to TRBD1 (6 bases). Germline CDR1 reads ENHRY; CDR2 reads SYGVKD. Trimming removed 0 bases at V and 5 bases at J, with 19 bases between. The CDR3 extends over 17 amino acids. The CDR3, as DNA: TGTGCCATCAGTGAGTCGATTCAGGGGATGTTGAGAACTGAAGCTTTCTTT. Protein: CAISESIQGMLRTEAFF.

Here the CDR3 DNA reads TGTGCCAGCACCACACCCCCAGTTTCAGGATATGAAAAACTGTTTTTT. Translated: CASTTPPVSGYEKLFF. The gene calls are TRBV28 and TRBJ1-4; D is uncertain. The CDR3 is 16 residues long. Germline V gene data show CDR1 as MDHEN and CDR2 as SYDVKM. V was shortened by 7 bases and J by 6 bases, with 21 bases between the two germline ends.

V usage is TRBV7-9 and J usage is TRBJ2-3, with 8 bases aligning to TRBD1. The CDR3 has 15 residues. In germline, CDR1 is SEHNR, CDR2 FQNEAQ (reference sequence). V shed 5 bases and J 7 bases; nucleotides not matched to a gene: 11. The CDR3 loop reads CASSPGAGGLNTQYF. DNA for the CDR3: TGTGCCAGCAGCCCCGGGGCAGGGGGCTTGAATACGCAGTATTTT.

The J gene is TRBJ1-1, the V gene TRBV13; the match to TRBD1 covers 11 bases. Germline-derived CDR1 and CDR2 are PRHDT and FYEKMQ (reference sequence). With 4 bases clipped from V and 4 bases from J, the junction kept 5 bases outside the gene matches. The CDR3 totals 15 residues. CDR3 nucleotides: TGTGCCAGCAGCTCAAGGACAGGGGGCCGCACTGAAGCTTTCTTT. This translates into CASSSRTGGRTEAFF.

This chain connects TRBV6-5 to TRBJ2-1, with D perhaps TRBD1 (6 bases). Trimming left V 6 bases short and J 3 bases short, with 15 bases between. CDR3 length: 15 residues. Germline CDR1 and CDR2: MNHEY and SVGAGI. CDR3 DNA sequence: TGTGCCAGCAGACCTGACTGGGACAACTACAATGAGCAGTTCTTC. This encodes CASRPDWDNYNEQFF.

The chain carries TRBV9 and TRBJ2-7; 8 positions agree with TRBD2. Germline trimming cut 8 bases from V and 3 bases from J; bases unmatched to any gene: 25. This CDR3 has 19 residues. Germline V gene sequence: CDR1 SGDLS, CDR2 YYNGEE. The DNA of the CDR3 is TGTGCCAGATGCCATAACAGTGGCGATACTAGCGGCGGCGACTACGAGCAGTACTTC. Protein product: CARCHNSGDTSGGDYEQYF.

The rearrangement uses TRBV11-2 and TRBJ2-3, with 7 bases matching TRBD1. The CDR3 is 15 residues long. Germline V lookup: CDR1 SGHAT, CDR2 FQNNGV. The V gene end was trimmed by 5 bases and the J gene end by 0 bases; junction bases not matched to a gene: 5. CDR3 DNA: TGTGCCAGCAGCCCCGGGACAGTAAGCACAGATACGCAGTATTTT. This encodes CASSPGTVSTDTQYF.

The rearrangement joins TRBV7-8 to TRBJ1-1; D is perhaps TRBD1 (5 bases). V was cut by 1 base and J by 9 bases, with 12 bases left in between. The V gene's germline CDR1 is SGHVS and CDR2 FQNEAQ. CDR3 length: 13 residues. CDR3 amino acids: CASSLVQGRKAFF. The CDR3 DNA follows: TGTGCCAGCAGCTTAGTGCAGGGAAGGAAAGCTTTCTTT.

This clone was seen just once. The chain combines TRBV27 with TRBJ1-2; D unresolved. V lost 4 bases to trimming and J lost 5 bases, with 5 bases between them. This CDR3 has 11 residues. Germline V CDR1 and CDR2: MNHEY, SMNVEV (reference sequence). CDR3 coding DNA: TGTGCCAGCAGTTCAGGATATGGCTACACCTTC. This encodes CASSSGYGYTF.

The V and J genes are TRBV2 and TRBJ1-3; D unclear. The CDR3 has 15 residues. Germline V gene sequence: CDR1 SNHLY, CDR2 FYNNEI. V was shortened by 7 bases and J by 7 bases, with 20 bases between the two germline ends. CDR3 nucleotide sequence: TGTGCCAGCACGGAAAAGAGGGCTCACGGGAACACCATATATTTT. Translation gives CASTEKRAHGNTIYF.

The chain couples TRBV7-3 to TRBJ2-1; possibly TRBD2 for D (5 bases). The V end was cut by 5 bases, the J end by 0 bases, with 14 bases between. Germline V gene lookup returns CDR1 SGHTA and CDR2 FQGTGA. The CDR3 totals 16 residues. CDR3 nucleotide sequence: TGTGCCAGCAGCGGCGCGGGCGGAACCTCCTACAATGAGCAGTTCTTC. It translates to CASSGAGGTSYNEQFF.

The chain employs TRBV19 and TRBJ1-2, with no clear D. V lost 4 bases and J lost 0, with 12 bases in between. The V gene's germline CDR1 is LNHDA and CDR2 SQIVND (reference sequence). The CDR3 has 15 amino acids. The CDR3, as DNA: TGTGCCAGTAGTACCGGTGAAGACTCTAACTATGGCTACACCTTC. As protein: CASSTGEDSNYGYTF.

This CDR3 is CASSRNYSGSKLFF. CDR3 sequence (DNA): TGTGCCAGCAGTCGTAACTACTCGGGGTCGAAGCTGTTTTTT. The rearrangement joins TRBV7-9 to TRBJ2-2, with D maybe TRBD2 (5 bases). V was clipped by 6 bases and J by 12 bases, with 20 bases between them. The CDR3 has 14 amino acids. CDR1 and CDR2 (germline): SEHNR, FQNEAQ (reference sequence).

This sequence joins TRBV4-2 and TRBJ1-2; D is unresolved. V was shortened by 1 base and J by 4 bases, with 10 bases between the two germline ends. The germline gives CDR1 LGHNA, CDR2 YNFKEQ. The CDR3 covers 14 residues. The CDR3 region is CASSQGGETYGYTF. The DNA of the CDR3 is TGTGCCAGCAGCCAAGGTGGGGAGACCTATGGCTACACCTTC.

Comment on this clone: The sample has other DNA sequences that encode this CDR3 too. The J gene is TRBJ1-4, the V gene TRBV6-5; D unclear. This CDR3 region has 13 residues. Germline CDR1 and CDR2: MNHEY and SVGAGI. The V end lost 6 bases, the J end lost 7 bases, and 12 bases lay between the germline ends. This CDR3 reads CASSLTSGEKLFF. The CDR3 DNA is TGTGCCAGCAGCCTAACGTCGGGTGAAAAACTGTTTTTT.

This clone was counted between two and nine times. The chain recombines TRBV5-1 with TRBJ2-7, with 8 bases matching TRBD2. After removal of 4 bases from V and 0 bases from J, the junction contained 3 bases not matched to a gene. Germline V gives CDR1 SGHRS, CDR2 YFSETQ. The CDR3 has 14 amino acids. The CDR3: CASSIAGSSYEQYF. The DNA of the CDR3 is TGCGCCAGCAGCATAGCGGGAAGCTCCTACGAGCAGTACTTC.

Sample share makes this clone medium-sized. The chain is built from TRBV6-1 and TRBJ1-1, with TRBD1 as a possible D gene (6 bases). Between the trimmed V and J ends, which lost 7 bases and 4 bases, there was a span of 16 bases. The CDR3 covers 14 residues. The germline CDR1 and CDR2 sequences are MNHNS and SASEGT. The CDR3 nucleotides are TGTGCCAGCAATCGGGCAGGGGAGGGCACTGAAGCTTTCTTT. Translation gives CASNRAGEGTEAFF.

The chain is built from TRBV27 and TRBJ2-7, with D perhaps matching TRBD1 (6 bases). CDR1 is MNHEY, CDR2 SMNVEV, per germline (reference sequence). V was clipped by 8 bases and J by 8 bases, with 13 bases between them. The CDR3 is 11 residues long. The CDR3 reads CASGQQGQQYF. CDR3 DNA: TGTGCCAGCGGCCAACAGGGTCAGCAGTACTTC.